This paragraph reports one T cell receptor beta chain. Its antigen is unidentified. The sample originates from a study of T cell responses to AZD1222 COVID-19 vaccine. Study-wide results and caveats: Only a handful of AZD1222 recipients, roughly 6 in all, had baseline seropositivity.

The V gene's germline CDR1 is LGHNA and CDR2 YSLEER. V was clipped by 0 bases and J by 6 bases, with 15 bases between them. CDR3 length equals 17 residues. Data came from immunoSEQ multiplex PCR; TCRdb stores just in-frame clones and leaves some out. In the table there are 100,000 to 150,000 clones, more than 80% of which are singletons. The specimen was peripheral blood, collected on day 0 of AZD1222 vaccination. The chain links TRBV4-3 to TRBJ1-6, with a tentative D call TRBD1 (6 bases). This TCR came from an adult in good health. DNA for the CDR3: TGCGCCAGCAGCCAAGAGGGGGAGGGGGAGGCTAATTCACCCCTCCACTTT. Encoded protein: CASSQEGEGEANSPLHF.